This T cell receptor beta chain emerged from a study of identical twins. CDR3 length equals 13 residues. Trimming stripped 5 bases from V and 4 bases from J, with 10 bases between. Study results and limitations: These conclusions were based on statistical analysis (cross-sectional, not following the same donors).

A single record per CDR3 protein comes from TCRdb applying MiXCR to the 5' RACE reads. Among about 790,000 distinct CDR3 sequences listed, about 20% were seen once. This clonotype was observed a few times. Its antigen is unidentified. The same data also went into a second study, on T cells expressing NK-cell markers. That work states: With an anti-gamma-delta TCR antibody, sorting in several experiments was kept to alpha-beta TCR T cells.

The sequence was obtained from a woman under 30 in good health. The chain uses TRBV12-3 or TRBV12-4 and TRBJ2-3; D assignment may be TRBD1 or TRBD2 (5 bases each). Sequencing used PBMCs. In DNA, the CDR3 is TGTGCCAGCAGTCCACGGGGCCCAGATACGCAGTATTTT. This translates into CASSPRGPDTQYF.